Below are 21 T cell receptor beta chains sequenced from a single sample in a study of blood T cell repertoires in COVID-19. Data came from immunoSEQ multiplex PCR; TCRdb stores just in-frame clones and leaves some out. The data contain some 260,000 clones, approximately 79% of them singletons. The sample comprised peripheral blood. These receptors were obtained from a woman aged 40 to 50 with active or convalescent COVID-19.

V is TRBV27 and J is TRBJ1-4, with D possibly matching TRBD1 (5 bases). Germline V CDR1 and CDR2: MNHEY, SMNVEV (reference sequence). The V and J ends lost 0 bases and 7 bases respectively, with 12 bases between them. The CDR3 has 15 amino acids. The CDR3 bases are TGTGCCAGCAGTTTATCGTCAGGGCCGGGTGAAAAACTGTTTTTT. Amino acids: CASSLSSGPGEKLFF.

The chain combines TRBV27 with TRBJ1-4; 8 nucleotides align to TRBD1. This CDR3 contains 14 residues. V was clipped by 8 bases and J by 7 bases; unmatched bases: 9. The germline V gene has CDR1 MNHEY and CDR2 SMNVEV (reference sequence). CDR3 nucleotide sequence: TGTGCCAGCGCCCGACAGGGGATTTCTGAAAAACTGTTTTTT. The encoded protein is CASARQGISEKLFF.

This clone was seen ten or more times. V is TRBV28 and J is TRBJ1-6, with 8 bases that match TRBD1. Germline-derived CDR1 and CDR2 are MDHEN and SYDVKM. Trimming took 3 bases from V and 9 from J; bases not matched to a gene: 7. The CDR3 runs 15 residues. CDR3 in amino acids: CASSFPTGAISPLHF. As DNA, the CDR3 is TGTGCCAGCAGTTTTCCGACAGGGGCTATTTCACCCCTCCACTTT.

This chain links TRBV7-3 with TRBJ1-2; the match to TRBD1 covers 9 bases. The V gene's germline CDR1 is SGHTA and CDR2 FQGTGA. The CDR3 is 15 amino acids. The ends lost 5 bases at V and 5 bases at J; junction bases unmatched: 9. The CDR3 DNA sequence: TGTGCCAGCAGCAACCCGACAGGGGGGGGGTATGGCTACACCTTC. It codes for CASSNPTGGGYGYTF.

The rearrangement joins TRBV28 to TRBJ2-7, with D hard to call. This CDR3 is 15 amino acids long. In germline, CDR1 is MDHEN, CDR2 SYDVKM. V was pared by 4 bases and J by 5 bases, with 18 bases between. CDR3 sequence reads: CASSSTQAYSNEQYV. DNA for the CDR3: TGTGCCAGCAGTTCTACTCAGGCTTATTCCAACGAGCAGTACGTC.

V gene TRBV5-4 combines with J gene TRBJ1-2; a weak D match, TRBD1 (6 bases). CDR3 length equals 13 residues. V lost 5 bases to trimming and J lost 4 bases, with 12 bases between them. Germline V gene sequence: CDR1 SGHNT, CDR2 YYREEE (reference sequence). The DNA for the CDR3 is TGTGCCAGCAGTCACGGACAGTCCTATGGCTACACCTTC. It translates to CASSHGQSYGYTF.

The DNA of the CDR3 is TGTGCCAGTAGATCAGGGACAGATAGCAATCAGCCCCAGCATTTT. Its translation: CASRSGTDSNQPQHF. The V and J genes are TRBV19 and TRBJ1-5; 7 bases agree with TRBD1. The germline V gene has CDR1 LNHDA and CDR2 SQIVND (reference sequence). The CDR3 runs 15 residues. The J segment lost 0 bases and the V segment lost 6 bases, leaving 5 bases of the junction unmatched.

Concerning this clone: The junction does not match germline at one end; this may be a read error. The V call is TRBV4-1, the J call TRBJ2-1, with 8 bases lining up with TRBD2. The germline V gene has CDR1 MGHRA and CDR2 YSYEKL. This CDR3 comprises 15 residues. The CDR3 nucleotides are TGCGCCAGCAGCCAAGGTCGGGGGGGATTTCAGGGATTCGTCTTC. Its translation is CASSQGRGGFQGFVF.

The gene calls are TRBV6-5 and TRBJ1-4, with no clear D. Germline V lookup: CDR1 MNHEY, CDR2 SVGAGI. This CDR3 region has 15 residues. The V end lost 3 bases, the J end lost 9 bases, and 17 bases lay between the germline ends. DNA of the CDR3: TGTGCCAGCAGTTATCGGGAAGGGAACTTGCAAAAACTGTTTTTT. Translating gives CASSYREGNLQKLFF.

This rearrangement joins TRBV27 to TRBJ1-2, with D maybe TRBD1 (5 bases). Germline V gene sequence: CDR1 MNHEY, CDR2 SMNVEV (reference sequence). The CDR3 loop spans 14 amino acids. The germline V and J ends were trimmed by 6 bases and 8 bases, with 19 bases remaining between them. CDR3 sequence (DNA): TGTGCCAGCAGACAACCATCGCAGGGAGGGGGCTACACCTTC. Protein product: CASRQPSQGGGYTF.

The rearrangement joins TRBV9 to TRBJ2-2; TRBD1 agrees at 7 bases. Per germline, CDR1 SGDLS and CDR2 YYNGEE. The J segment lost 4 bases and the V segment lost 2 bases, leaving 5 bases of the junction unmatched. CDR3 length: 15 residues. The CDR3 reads CASSVEGAITGELFF. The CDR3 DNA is TGTGCCAGCAGCGTCGAGGGGGCCATCACCGGGGAGCTGTTTTTT.

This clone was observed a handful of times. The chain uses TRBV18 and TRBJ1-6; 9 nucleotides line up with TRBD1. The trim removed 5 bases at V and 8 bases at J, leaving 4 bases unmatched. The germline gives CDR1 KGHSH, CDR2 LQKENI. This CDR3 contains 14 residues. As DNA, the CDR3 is TGTGCCAGCTCAACGGACAGGGGTTATTCACCCCTCCACTTT. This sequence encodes CASSTDRGYSPLHF.

The CDR3 DNA reads TGCAGCGTTGAAGAATCGGGGGGAACTGAAGCTTTCTTT. Translating gives CSVEESGGTEAFF. This chain uses TRBV29-1 with TRBJ1-1; maybe TRBD1 (5 bases). Trimming pared 0 bases from V and 5 bases from J, leaving 10 bases between. CDR3 length: 13 residues. Germline-derived CDR1 and CDR2 are SQVTM and ANQGSEA. Supplemented by reference TRBV29-1 and TRBJ1-1, the full variable domain reads SAVISQKPSRDICQRGTSLTIQCQVDSQVTMMFWYRQQPGQSLTLIATANQGSEATYESGFVIDKFPISRPNLTFSTLTVSNMSPEDSSIYLCSVEESGGTEAFFGQGTRLTVV.

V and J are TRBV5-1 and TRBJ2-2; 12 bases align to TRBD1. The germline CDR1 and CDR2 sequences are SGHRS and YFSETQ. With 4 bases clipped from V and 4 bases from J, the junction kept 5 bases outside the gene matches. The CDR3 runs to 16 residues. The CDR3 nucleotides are TGCGCCAGCAGCGACGGGACAGGGGGCGGCACCGGGGAGCTGTTTTTT. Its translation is CASSDGTGGGTGELFF.

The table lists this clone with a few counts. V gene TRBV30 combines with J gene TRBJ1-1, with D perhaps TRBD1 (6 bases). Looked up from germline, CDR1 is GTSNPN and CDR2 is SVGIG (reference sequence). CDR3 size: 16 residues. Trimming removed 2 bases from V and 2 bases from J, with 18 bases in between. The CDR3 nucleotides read TGTGCCTGGAGTCTCACCCTCCGGGACACCAACACTGAAGCTTTCTTT. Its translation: CAWSLTLRDTNTEAFF.

This CDR3 reads CASTPDRTTYEQYF. The DNA for the CDR3 is TGTGCCAGTACCCCGGACAGGACAACCTACGAGCAGTACTTC. The V call is TRBV19, the J call TRBJ2-7; 7 bases fit TRBD1. This CDR3 has 14 residues. The trim removed 7 bases at V and 2 bases at J, leaving 8 bases unmatched. In germline, CDR1 is LNHDA, CDR2 SQIVND (reference sequence).

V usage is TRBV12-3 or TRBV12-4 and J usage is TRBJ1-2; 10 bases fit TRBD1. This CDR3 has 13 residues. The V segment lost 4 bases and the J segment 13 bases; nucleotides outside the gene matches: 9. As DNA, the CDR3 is TGTGCCAGCAGTTCCGCCGGGACAGGGGCGATCACCTTC. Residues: CASSSAGTGAITF.

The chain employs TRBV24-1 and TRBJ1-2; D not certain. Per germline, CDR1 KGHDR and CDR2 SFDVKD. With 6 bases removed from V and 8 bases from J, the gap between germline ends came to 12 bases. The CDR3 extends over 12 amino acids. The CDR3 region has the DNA TGTGCCACCAGTCGGGATTCCTACGGCTACACCTTC. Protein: CATSRDSYGYTF.

CDR3: CATGLAGVREQYF. The CDR3 coding sequence is TGCGCCACGGGACTAGCGGGGGTGAGGGAGCAGTACTTC. The rearrangement uses TRBV10-2 and TRBJ2-7; 14 nucleotides align to TRBD2. There are 13 residues in the CDR3. Germline-derived CDR1 and CDR2 are WSHSY and SAAADI. V gave up 10 bases and J gave up 7 bases; unmatched junction bases: 6.

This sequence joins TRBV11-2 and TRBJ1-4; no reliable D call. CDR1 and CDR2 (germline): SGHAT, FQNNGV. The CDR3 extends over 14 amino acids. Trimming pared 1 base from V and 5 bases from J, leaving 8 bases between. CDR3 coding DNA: TGTGCCAGCAGCTTAGGAGGGCCCAATGAAAAACTGTTTTTT. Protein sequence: CASSLGGPNEKLFF.

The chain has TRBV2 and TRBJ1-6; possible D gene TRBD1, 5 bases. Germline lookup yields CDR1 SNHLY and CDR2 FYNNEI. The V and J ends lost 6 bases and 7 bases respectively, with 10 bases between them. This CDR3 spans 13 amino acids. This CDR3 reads CASRDGGNSPLHF. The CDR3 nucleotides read TGTGCCAGCAGGGACGGGGGGAATTCACCCCTCCACTTT.